This T cell receptor beta chain emerged from a study of cytomegalovirus exposure and HLA in healthy donors. The CDR3 is 16 residues long. Germline CDR1 is SGHTA and CDR2 is FQGTGA. Trimming removed 3 bases from V and 5 bases from J; junction bases left unmatched: 9. Healthy bone marrow donors supplied every sample. The PCR used 60 Vbeta and 13 Jbeta primers. Libraries were prepared by immunoSEQ multiplex PCR; TCRdb keeps only in-frame clonotypes and omits some of them. The data show 150,000 or so clones, roughly 70% seen once. This sequence originates from a girl aged 10-17 years in good health and CMV-seronegative. This chain joins TRBV7-3 and TRBJ2-1; 8 positions agree with TRBD2. Specimen: PBMCs. The CDR3 loop reads CASSFALAGENNEQFF. CDR3 DNA: TGTGCCAGCAGCTTCGCGCTAGCGGGTGAGAACAATGAGCAGTTCTTC.